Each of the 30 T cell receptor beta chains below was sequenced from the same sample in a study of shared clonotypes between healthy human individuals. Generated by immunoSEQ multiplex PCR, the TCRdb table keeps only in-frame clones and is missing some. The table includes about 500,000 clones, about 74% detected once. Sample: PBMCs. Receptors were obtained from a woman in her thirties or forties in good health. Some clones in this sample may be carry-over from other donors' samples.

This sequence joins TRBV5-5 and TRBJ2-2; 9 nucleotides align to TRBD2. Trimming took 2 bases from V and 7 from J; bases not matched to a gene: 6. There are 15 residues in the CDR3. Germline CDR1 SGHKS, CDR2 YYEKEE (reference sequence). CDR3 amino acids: CASSFSGSLNGELFF. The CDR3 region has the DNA TGTGCCAGCAGCTTTAGCGGGAGCCTTAACGGGGAGCTGTTTTTT.

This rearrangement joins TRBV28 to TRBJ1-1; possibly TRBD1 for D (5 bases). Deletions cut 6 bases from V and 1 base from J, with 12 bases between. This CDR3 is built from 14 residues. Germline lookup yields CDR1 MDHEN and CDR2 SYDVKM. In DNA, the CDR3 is TGTGCCAGCAGCAACCTTCAGGGGAACACTGAAGCTTTCTTT. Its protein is CASSNLQGNTEAFF.

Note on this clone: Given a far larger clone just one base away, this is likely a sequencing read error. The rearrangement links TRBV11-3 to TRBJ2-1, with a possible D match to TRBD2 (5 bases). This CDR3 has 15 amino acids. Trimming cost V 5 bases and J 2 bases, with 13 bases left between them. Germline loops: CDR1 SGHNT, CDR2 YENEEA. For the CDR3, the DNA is TGTGCCAGCAGCCCCTTCGGAGGCCCCTACAATGAGCAGTTCTTC. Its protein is CASSPFGGPYNEQFF.

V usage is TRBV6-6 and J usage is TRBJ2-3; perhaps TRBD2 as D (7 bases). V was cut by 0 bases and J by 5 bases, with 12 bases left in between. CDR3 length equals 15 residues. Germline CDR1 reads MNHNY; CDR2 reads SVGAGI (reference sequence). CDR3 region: CASSYSQGGGDTQYF. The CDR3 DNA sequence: TGTGCCAGCAGTTACTCACAGGGAGGGGGAGATACGCAGTATTTT.

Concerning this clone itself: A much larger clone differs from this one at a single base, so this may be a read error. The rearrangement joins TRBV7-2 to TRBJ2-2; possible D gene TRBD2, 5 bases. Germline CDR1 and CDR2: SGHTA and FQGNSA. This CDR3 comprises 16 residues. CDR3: CASSPSALSNTGEPFF. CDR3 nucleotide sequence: TGTGCCAGCAGCCCCTCGGCCCTTTCGAACACCGGGGAGCCGTTTTTT.

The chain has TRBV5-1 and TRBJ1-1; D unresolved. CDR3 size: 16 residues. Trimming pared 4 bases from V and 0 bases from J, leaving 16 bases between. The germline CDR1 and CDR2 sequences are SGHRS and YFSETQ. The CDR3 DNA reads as TGCGCCAGCAGCCCGGCGGTGGTGGGAATGAACACTGAAGCTTTCTTT. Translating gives CASSPAVVGMNTEAFF. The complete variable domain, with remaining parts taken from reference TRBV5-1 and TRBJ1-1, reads KAGVTQTPRYLIKTRGQQVTLSCSPISGHRSVSWYQQTPGQGLQFLFEYFSETQRNKGNFPGRFSGRQFSNSRSEMNVSTLELGDSALYLCASSPAVVGMNTEAFFGQGTRLTVV.

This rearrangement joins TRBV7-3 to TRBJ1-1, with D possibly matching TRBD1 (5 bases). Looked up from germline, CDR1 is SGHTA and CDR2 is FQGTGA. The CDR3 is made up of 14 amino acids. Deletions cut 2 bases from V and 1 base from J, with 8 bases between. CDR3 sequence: CASSLYRTNTEAFF. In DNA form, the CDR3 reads TGTGCCAGCAGCTTATACAGGACGAACACTGAAGCTTTCTTT.

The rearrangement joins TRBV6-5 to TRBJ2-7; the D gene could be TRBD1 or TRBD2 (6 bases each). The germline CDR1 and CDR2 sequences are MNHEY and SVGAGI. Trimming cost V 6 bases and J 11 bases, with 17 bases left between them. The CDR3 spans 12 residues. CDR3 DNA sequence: TGTGCCAGCAGACCCCATGGGGGGCGAGAGTACTTC. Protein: CASRPHGGREYF.

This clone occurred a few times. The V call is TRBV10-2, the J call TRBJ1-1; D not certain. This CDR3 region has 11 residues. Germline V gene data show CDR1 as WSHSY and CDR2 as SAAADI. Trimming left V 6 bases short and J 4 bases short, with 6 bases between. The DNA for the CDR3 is TGCGCCAGCAGGGGAGGCACTGAAGCTTTCTTT. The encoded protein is CASRGGTEAFF.

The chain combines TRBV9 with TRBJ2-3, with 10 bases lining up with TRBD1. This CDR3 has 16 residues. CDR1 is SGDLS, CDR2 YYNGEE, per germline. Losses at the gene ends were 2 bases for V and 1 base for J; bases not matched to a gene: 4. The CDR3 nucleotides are TGTGCCAGCAGCGTGGGGGACAGGGGAGGCACAGATACGCAGTATTTT. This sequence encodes CASSVGDRGGTDTQYF.

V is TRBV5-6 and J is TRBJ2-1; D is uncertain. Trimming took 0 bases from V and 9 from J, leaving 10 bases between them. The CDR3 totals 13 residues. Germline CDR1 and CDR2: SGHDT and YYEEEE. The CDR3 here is CASSLAGSGEQFF. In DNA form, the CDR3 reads TGTGCCAGCAGCTTGGCCGGAAGTGGTGAGCAGTTCTTC.

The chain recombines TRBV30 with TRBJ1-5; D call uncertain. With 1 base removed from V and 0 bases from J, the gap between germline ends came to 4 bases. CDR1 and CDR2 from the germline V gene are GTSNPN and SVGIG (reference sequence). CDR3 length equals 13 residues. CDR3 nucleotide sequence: TGTGCCTGGAGTGAAAATAGCAATCAGCCCCAGCATTTT. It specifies CAWSENSNQPQHF. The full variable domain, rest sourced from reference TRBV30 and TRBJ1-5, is SQTIHQWPATLVQPVGSPLSLECTVEGTSNPNLYWYRQAAGRGLQLLFYSVGIGQISSEVPQNLSASRPQDRQFILSSKKLLLSDSGFYLCAWSENSNQPQHFGDGTRLSIL.

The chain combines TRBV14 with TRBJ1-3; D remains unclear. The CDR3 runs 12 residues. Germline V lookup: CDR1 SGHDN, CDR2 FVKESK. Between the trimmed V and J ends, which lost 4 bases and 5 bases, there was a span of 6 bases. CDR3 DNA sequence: TGTGCCAGCAGCCCCGCTAGAAACACCATATATTTT. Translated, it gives CASSPARNTIYF. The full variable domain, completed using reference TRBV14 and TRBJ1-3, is EAGVTQFPSHSVIEKGQTVTLRCDPISGHDNLYWYRRVMGKEIKFLLHFVKESKQDESGMPNNRFLAERTGGTYSTLKVQPAELEDSGVYFCASSPARNTIYFGEGSWLTVV.

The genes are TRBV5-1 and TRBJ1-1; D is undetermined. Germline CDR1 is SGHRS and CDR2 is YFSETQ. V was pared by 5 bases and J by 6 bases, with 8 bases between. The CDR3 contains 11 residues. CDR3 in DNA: TGCGCCAGCAGGGGGTCCGCTGAAGCTTTCTTT. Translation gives CASRGSAEAFF.

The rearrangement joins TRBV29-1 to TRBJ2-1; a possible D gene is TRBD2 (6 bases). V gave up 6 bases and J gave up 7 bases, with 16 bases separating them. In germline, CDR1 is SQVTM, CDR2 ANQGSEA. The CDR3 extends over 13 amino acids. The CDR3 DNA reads TGCAGCGTCGCCCCGCGGGGAAAGAATGAGCAGTTCTTC. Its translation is CSVAPRGKNEQFF.

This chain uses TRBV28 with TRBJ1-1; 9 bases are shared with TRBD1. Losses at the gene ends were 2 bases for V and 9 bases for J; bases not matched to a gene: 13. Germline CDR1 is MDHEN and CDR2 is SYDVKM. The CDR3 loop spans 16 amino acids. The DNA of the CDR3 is TGTGCCAGCAGTTTACCCCTACAGGGGGCGCTGGGGAAAGCTTTCTTT. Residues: CASSLPLQGALGKAFF.

The CDR3 sequence: CASRWTEDFEKLFF. CDR3 in DNA: TGTGCCAGCAGGTGGACGGAGGATTTCGAAAAACTGTTTTTT. The V gene is TRBV28, the J gene TRBJ1-4; D gene ambiguous. V was pared by 6 bases and J by 8 bases, with 16 bases between. Per the germline V gene, CDR1 is MDHEN and CDR2 is SYDVKM. CDR3 length equals 14 residues.

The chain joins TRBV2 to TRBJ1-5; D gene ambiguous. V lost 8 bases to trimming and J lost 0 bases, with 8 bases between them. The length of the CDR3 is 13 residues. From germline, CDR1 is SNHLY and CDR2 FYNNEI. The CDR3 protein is CASGLNSNQPQHF. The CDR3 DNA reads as TGTGCCAGCGGACTGAATAGCAATCAGCCCCAGCATTTT.

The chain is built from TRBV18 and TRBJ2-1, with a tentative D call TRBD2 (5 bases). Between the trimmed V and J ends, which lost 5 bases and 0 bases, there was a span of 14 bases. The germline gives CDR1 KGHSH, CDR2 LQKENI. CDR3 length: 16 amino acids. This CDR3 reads CASSSLAPSSYNEQFF. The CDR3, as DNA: TGTGCCAGCTCATCATTAGCGCCGAGCTCCTACAATGAGCAGTTCTTC.

The CDR3 loop reads CASSTSRRGAEAFF. Here the CDR3 DNA reads TGTGCCAGCAGTACTAGCAGGCGGGGAGCTGAAGCTTTCTTT. This chain uses TRBV6-1 with TRBJ1-1; D unresolved. Trimming stripped 5 bases from V and 6 bases from J, with 16 bases between. Germline V gene lookup returns CDR1 MNHNS and CDR2 SASEGT. This CDR3 has 14 residues.

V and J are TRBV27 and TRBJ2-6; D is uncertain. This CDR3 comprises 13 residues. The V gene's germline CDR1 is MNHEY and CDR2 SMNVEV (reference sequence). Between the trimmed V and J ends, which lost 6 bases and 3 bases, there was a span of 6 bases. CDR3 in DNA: TGTGCCAGCAGGGTGGGTGGGGCCAACGTCCTGACTTTC. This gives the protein CASRVGGANVLTF.

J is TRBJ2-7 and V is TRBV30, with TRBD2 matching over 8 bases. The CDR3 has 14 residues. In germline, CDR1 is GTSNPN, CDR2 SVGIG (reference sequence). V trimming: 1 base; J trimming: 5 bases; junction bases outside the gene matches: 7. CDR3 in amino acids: CAWSALGGVDEQYF. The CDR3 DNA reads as TGTGCCTGGAGTGCCCTCGGGGGGGTGGACGAGCAGTACTTC. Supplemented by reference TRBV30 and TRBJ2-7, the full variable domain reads SQTIHQWPATLVQPVGSPLSLECTVEGTSNPNLYWYRQAAGRGLQLLFYSVGIGQISSEVPQNLSASRPQDRQFILSSKKLLLSDSGFYLCAWSALGGVDEQYFGPGTRLTVT.

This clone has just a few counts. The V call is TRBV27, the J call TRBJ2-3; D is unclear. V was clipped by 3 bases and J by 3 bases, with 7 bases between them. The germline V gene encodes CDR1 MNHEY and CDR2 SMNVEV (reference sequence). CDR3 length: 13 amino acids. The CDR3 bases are TGTGCCAGCAGTTTTCGACCGACAGATACGCAGTATTTT. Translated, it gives CASSFRPTDTQYF.

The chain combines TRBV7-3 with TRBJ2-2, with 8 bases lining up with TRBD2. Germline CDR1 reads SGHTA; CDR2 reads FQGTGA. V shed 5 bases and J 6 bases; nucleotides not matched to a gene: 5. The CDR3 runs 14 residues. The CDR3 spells CASSPGLASGELFF. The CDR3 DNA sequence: TGTGCCAGCAGCCCCGGACTAGCCTCCGGGGAGCTGTTTTTT.

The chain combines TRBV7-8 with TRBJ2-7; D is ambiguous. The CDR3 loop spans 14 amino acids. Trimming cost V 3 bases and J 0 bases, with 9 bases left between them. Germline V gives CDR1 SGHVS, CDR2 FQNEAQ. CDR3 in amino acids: CASSFGANSYEQYF. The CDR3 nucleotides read TGTGCCAGCAGCTTCGGTGCAAACTCCTACGAGCAGTACTTC. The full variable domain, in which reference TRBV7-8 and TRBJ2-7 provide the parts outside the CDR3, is GAGVSQSPRYKVAKRGQDVALRCDPISGHVSLFWYQQALGQGPEFLTYFQNEAQLDKSGLPSDRFFAERPEGSVSTLKIQRTQQEDSAVYLCASSFGANSYEQYFGPGTRLTVT.

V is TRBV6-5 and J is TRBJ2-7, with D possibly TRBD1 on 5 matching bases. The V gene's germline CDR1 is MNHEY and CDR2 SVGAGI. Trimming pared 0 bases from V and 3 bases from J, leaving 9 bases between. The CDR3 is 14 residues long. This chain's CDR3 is CASSYSRRGYEQYF. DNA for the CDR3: TGTGCCAGCAGTTACTCAAGAAGGGGCTACGAGCAGTACTTC.

The CDR3, as DNA: TGCGCCAGCAGCCAAGATCCCCGGGAGACCCAGTACTTC. As protein: CASSQDPRETQYF. The rearrangement links TRBV4-1 to TRBJ2-5; D not resolved. CDR1 and CDR2 (germline): MGHRA, YSYEKL. Trimming pared 0 bases from V and 5 bases from J, leaving 7 bases between. This CDR3 is 13 amino acids long.

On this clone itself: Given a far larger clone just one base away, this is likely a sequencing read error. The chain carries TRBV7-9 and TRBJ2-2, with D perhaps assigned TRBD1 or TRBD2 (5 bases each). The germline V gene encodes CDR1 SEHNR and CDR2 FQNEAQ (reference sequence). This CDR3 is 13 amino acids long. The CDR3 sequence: CASSPHTIGEPFF. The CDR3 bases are TGTGCCAGCAGCCCTCATACAATAGGGGAGCCGTTTTTT.

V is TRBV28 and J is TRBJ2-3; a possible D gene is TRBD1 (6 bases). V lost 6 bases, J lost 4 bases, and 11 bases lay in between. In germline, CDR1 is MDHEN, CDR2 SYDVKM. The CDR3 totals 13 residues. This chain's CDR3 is CASSKQGPDTQYF. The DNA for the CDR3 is TGTGCCAGCAGCAAGCAGGGGCCAGATACGCAGTATTTT. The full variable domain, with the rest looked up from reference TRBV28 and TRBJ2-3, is DVKVTQSSRYLVKRTGEKVFLECVQDMDHENMFWYRQDPGLGLRLIYFSYDVKMKEKGDIPEGYSVSREKKERFSLILESASTNQTSMYLCASSKQGPDTQYFGPGTRLTVL.

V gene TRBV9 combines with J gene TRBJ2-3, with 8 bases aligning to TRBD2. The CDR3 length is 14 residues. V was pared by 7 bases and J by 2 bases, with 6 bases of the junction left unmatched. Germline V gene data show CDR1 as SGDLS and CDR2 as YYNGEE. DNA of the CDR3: TGTGCCAGCGGGAGTAGCGGGACCACAGATACGCAGTATTTT. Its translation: CASGSSGTTDTQYF.